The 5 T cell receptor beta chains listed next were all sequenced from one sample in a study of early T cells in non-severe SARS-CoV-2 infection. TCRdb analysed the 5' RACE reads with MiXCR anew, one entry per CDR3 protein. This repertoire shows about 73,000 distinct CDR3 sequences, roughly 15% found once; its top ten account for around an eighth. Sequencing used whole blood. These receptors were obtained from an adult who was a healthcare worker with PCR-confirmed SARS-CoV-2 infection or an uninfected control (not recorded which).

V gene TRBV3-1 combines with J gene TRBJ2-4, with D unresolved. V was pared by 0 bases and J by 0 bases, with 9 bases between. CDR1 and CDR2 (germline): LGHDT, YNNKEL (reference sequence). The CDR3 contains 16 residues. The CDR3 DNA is TGTGCCAGCAGCCAAGACGAAGGGCCAGCCAAAAACATTCAGTACTTC. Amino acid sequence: CASSQDEGPAKNIQYF.

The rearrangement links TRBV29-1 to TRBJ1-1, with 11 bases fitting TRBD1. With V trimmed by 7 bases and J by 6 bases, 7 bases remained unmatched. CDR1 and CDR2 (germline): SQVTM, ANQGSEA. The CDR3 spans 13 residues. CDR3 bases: TGCAGCGCTGGGACAGGGGGTGACGCTGAAGCTTTCTTT. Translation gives CSAGTGGDAEAFF.

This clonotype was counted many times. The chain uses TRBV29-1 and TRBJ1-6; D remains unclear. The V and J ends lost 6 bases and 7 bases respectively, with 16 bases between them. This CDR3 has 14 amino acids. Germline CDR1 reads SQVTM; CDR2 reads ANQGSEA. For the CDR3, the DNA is TGCAGCGTACGCCCGGCCGGTGAAAATTCACCCCTCCACTTT. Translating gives CSVRPAGENSPLHF.

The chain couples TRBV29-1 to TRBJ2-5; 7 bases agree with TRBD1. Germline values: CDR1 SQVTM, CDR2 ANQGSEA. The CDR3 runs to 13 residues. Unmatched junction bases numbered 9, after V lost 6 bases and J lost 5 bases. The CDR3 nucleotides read TGCAGCGTGCTCTTGACAGGGTCGGAGACCCAGTACTTC. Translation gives CSVLLTGSETQYF.

Written as DNA, the CDR3 is TGTGCCAGCAGCCTAGTAGCGGACGCTAGCACAGATACGCAGTATTTT. Its translation: CASSLVADASTDTQYF. This rearrangement joins TRBV7-2 to TRBJ2-3; the D gene is possibly TRBD2 (6 bases). V lost 5 bases, J lost 0 bases, and 15 bases lay in between. The CDR3 has 16 amino acids. The V gene's germline CDR1 is SGHTA and CDR2 FQGNSA. The whole variable domain, filled in from reference TRBV7-2 and TRBJ2-3, reads GAGVSQSPSNKVTEKGKDVELRCDPISGHTALYWYRQSLGQGLEFLIYFQGNSAPDKSGLPSDRFSAERTGGSVSTLTIQRTQQEDSAVYLCASSLVADASTDTQYFGPGTRLTVL.